The TCR beta chain under discussion was sequenced for a study of breast tumors, draining lymph nodes, adjacent tissues. Whole-study findings and limits: Tumors had less TCR diversity than lymph nodes, more than nontumor tissue. The lymph node origin of tumor T cells was framed as consistent with a hypothesis, not demonstrated. Compared with basal-like, luminal-like tumors shared significantly more repertoire with nontumor tissue. Findings are consistent with lymph node origin and intratumoral expansion of most tumor T cells.

Samples came from axillary lymph nodes draining the breast cancer. TCRdb processed the multiplex PCR reads anew with MiXCR; each CDR3 protein has one entry. Among approximately 180,000 distinct CDR3 sequences listed, more than 25% were seen once. This clonotype showed up many times. Its target is unknown. The sample taken for sequencing was axillary lymph node tissue. This receptor was obtained from a female donor with breast cancer. Some clones in this sample may be carry-over from other donors' samples.

The CDR3 bases are TGTGCCAGCAGTTACTCCGCCGGGGGAGAAGAGACCCAGTACTTC. Translating gives CASSYSAGGEETQYF. The chain uses TRBV6-5 and TRBJ2-5, with a tentative D call TRBD2 (6 bases). The germline V gene has CDR1 MNHEY and CDR2 SVGAGI. V lost 0 bases, J lost 3 bases, and 11 bases lay in between. There are 15 residues in the CDR3.